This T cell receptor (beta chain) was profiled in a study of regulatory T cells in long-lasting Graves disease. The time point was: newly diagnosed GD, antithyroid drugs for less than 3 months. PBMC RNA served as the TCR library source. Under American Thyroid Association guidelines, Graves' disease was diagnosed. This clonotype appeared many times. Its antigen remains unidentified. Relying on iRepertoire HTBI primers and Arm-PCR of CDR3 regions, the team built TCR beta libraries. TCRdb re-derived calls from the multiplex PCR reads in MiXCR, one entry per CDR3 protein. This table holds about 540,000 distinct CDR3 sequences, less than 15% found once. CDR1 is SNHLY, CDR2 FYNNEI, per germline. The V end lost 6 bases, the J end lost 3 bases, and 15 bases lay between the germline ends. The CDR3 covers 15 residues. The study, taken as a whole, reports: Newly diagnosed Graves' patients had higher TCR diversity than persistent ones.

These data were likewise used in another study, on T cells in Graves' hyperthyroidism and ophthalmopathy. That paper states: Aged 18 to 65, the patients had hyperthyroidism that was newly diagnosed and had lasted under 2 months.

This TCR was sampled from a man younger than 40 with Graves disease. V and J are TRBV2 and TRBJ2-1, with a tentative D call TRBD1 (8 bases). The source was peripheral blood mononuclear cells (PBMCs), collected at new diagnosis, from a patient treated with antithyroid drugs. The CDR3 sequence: CASRAGQAIYNEQFF. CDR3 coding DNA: TGTGCCAGCAGAGCGGGACAGGCAATCTACAATGAGCAGTTCTTC.